Below, 17 T cell receptor beta chains from the same sample are listed, as sequenced in a study of cytomegalovirus exposure and HLA in healthy donors (dated by TCRdb to about 2017). Receptor amplification or capture employed the immunoSEQ multiplex PCR assay. The clones in this table, taken by TCRdb from immuneACCESS, are in-frame only. Not every clone is retained; where verified, under half of the shortfall comes from an unresolved V gene, and the cause of the rest is unknown. For this sample the table gives 45,000 to 65,000 clones, of which approximately 89% were detected only once. The top ten constitute 7.5% to 10% of the sample. Sequenced sample: PBMCs. The source is a woman aged 18 to 35 in good health and CMV-seropositive.

In its sample, this clone was seen once. This rearrangement joins TRBV19 to TRBJ2-1; tentatively, D is TRBD2 (5 bases). Germline V CDR1 and CDR2: LNHDA, SQIVND (reference sequence). The CDR3 sequence is 15 residues long. V lost 11 bases and J lost 10, with 27 bases in between. CDR3 sequence (DNA): TGTGCCCCTAAGGAACCCGGAGGCGTACAATGGGAGCAGTTCTTC. Translated: CAPKEPGGVQWEQFF. Based on the CDR3 plus reference TRBV19 and TRBJ2-1, the full variable domain is DGGITQSPKYLFRKEGQNVTLSCEQNLNHDAMYWYRQDPGQGLRLIYYSQIVNDFQKGDIAEGYSVSREKKESFPLTVTSAQKNPTAFYLCAPKEPGGVQWEQFFGPGTRLTVL.

The V call is TRBV11-3, the J call TRBJ1-2, with a tentative D call TRBD1 (5 bases). Trimming shortened V by 2 bases and J by 1 base, and 17 bases separated the two germline ends. The CDR3 totals 17 residues. The germline gives CDR1 SGHNT, CDR2 YENEEA. The CDR3 bases are TGTGCCAGCAGCTTATCCCCCACACGACAGAATAACTATGGCTACACCTTC. It specifies CASSLSPTRQNNYGYTF.

The chain links TRBV4-3 to TRBJ1-2; 7 nucleotides line up with TRBD1. This CDR3 contains 15 residues. Germline values: CDR1 LGHNA, CDR2 YSLEER. J gave up 8 bases and V 5 bases, and 14 bases lay outside the gene matches. The CDR3, as DNA: TGCGCCAGCAGCGAATCTCCGAGGGGGCAGTGGGGCTACACCTTC. Translating gives CASSESPRGQWGYTF.

The rearrangement links TRBV9 to TRBJ1-5; TRBD1 is a possible D gene (5 bases). The germline V gene encodes CDR1 SGDLS and CDR2 YYNGEE. Trimming stripped 2 bases from V and 6 bases from J, with 12 bases between. CDR3 length: 14 amino acids. CDR3 nucleotide sequence: TGTGCCAGCAGCGTGACCGCGGGGGGTCAGCCCCAGCATTTT. Translated: CASSVTAGGQPQHF. Looking up the rest from reference TRBV9 and TRBJ1-5 gives the full variable domain: DSGVTQTPKHLITATGQRVTLRCSPRSGDLSVYWYQQSLDQGLQFLIQYYNGEERAKGNILERFSAQQFPDLHSELNLSSLELGDSALYFCASSVTAGGQPQHFGDGTRLSIL.

The chain uses TRBV5-4 and TRBJ1-6; D may be TRBD1 (5 bases). V was cut by 0 bases and J by 6 bases, with 13 bases left in between. The CDR3 is 16 amino acids. Germline values: CDR1 SGHNT, CDR2 YYREEE (reference sequence). The chain's CDR3 is CASSLDPGVTNSPLHF. The CDR3, as DNA: TGTGCCAGCAGCTTGGACCCGGGGGTAACTAATTCACCCCTCCACTTT.

V gene TRBV19 combines with J gene TRBJ1-5; unclear D gene. Trimming removed 10 bases at V and 1 base at J, with 14 bases between. CDR1 and CDR2 from the germline V gene are LNHDA and SQIVND (reference sequence). This CDR3 comprises 14 residues. The chain's CDR3 is CATQREMSNQPQHF. The CDR3 nucleotides read TGTGCCACCCAACGAGAGATGAGCAATCAGCCCCAGCATTTT.

The V call is TRBV19, the J call TRBJ2-1; a possible D gene is TRBD2 (6 bases). The CDR3 has 14 amino acids. Looked up from germline, CDR1 is LNHDA and CDR2 is SQIVND (reference sequence). V was clipped by 1 base and J by 7 bases, with 11 bases between them. The CDR3 region has the DNA TGTGCCAGTAGTATAGGGGGGGACTGGAATGAGCAGTTCTTC. Translated, it gives CASSIGGDWNEQFF.

This clone was counted a single time. The V call is TRBV5-1, the J call TRBJ2-3; 11 positions match TRBD1. The germline gives CDR1 SGHRS, CDR2 YFSETQ. The trim removed 3 bases at V and 4 bases at J, leaving 7 bases unmatched. This CDR3 is 16 amino acids long. The CDR3 DNA reads TGCGCCAGCAGCTCCCCCGGACAGGGGGCGGCAGATACGCAGTATTTT. This translates into CASSSPGQGAADTQYF.

This chain uses TRBV11-1 with TRBJ2-1; D not resolved. Germline V gene data show CDR1 as SGHAT and CDR2 as FQDESV (reference sequence). The CDR3 totals 15 residues. Trimming removed 3 bases at V and 5 bases at J, with 14 bases between. The CDR3 DNA reads as TGTGCCAGCAGCTTCGGAATGGCGGAACACAATGAGCAGTTCTTC. Its translation is CASSFGMAEHNEQFF.

The CDR3 region has the DNA TGTGCCAGCAGTTCCGTCCCCTACGAGCAGTACTTC. Translating gives CASSSVPYEQYF. V and J are TRBV6-5 and TRBJ2-7; no definite D call. This CDR3 has 12 amino acids. The V end lost 4 bases, the J end lost 2 bases, and 6 bases lay between the germline ends. Germline-derived CDR1 and CDR2 are MNHEY and SVGAGI.

The chain carries TRBV9 and TRBJ2-7; no clear D. Looked up from germline, CDR1 is SGDLS and CDR2 is YYNGEE. The V end was cut by 4 bases, the J end by 2 bases, with 13 bases between. The CDR3 totals 14 residues. CDR3 in amino acids: CASSPHMATYEQYF. CDR3 in DNA: TGTGCCAGCAGCCCTCATATGGCAACCTACGAGCAGTACTTC.

Written as DNA, the CDR3 is TGTGCCAGCAGCGGACACTTCGGACAGGGCCCTGGGGCCAACGTCCTGACTTTC. It codes for CASSGHFGQGPGANVLTF. V gene TRBV7-3 combines with J gene TRBJ2-6; 8 nucleotides match TRBD1. The CDR3 spans 18 residues. Germline V gene sequence: CDR1 SGHTA, CDR2 FQGTGA. Trimming cost V 5 bases and J 2 bases; bases outside gene matches: 11.

V is TRBV10-3 and J is TRBJ2-7, with 9 bases aligning to TRBD1. Losses at the gene ends were 2 bases for V and 3 bases for J; bases not matched to a gene: 8. The CDR3 contains 16 residues. Germline V gives CDR1 ENHRY, CDR2 SYGVKD. In DNA, the CDR3 is TGTGCCATCAGTGAGGGACCGGGACAGGGAGACTACGAGCAGTACTTC. Its translation is CAISEGPGQGDYEQYF.

The table lists this clone with a few counts. In nucleotides, the CDR3 is TGTGCCAGCAGCCAAGATTTTGGCGGGGGGACCTACGAGCAGTACTTC. Residues: CASSQDFGGGTYEQYF. V usage is TRBV4-2 and J usage is TRBJ2-7; 8 nucleotides align to TRBD2. CDR3 length equals 16 residues. Unmatched junction bases numbered 6, after V lost 0 bases and J lost 2 bases. Germline lookup yields CDR1 LGHNA and CDR2 YNFKEQ.

The CDR3 DNA follows: TGTGCCAGCTCACCACGAGTTACAGATACGCAGTATTTT. This encodes CASSPRVTDTQYF. The V gene is TRBV18, the J gene TRBJ2-3, with D unclear. The V end was cut by 1 base, the J end by 3 bases, with 5 bases between. The CDR3 extends over 13 amino acids. Per the germline V gene, CDR1 is KGHSH and CDR2 is LQKENI.

This chain links TRBV7-9 with TRBJ1-6; tentative D call: TRBD1 (5 bases). Germline assignment: CDR1 SEHNR and CDR2 FQNEAQ (reference sequence). Trimming took 5 bases from V and 5 from J, leaving 16 bases between them. CDR3 length: 16 residues. Here the CDR3 reads CASSRGGFSDNSPLHF. The CDR3 nucleotides read TGTGCCAGCAGCCGGGGGGGGTTCTCGGATAATTCACCCCTCCACTTT.

The chain has TRBV5-4 and TRBJ1-2; 11 bases align to TRBD1. Losses at the gene ends were 0 bases for V and 1 base for J; bases not matched to a gene: 2. The CDR3 extends over 16 amino acids. CDR1 and CDR2 (germline): SGHNT, YYREEE (reference sequence). CDR3 nucleotide sequence: TGTGCCAGCAGCTTGGAGGGGACAGGGGGTAACTATGGCTACACCTTC. Protein: CASSLEGTGGNYGYTF.